This entry lists 12 T cell receptor beta chains sequenced from one sample in a study of T cell changes during pregnancy in multiple sclerosis. Sequenced by immunoSEQ multiplex PCR; TCRdb stores in-frame clones only, minus some. The sample includes tens of thousands of clones, around 93% of them seen just once. The specimen comprised CD4+ T cells from peripheral blood mononuclear cells, sampled after pregnancy. These receptors were taken from a female donor with multiple sclerosis, enrolled in a pregnancy study.

The V gene is TRBV28, the J gene TRBJ2-7, with TRBD2 matching 7 bases. J was trimmed by 7 bases and V by 6 bases; bases with no gene match: 18. Germline V gives CDR1 MDHEN, CDR2 SYDVKM. The CDR3 contains 16 residues. The CDR3 nucleotides are TGTGCCAGCAGCTCAACCGCTAGCGGCCGTCGAGAGGAGCAGTACTTC. Its protein is CASSSTASGRREEQYF.

The chain couples TRBV7-8 to TRBJ1-1; 7 nucleotides agree with TRBD1. V gave up 5 bases and J gave up 6 bases; unmatched junction bases: 6. Germline V gene sequence: CDR1 SGHVS, CDR2 FQNEAQ. The CDR3 consists of 13 residues. CDR3 coding DNA: TGTGCCAGCAGCGAATACGGGACAGCTGAAGCTTTCTTT. Its translation: CASSEYGTAEAFF.

The chain recombines TRBV7-6 with TRBJ2-6; the D gene is possibly TRBD1 (6 bases). Trimming pared 5 bases from V and 0 bases from J, leaving 11 bases between. This CDR3 region has 16 residues. Per germline, CDR1 SGHVS and CDR2 FNYEAQ. The CDR3 is CASSQDRFSGANVLTF. CDR3 nucleotide sequence: TGTGCCAGCAGCCAAGACAGGTTCTCTGGGGCCAACGTCCTGACTTTC.

The V call is TRBV7-3, the J call TRBJ2-7, with 8 bases matching TRBD1. V dropped 5 bases and J dropped 4; count of bases not matched to a gene: 7. Germline CDR1 SGHTA, CDR2 FQGTGA. The CDR3 totals 14 residues. CDR3 region: CASSALGQAYEQYF. CDR3 coding DNA: TGTGCCAGCAGCGCCCTGGGACAGGCGTACGAGCAGTACTTC.

The rearrangement joins TRBV21-1 to TRBJ1-1; the D segment call TRBD1 is taken from the table without a DNA check. TRBV21-1 is a pseudogene. This CDR3 contains 13 residues. This CDR3 reads CASSKNRNTEAFF. The DNA for the CDR3 is TGTGCCAGCAGCAAAAACAGGAACACTGAAGCTTTCTTT.

The chain combines TRBV5-1 with TRBJ2-6; a weak D match, TRBD1 (5 bases). The CDR3 extends over 13 amino acids. V lost 5 bases, J lost 2 bases, and 5 bases lay in between. Germline assignment: CDR1 SGHRS and CDR2 YFSETQ. CDR3 in DNA: TGCGCCAGCAGGACAGCTGGGGCCAACGTCCTGACTTTC. Amino acid sequence: CASRTAGANVLTF. The complete variable domain, with remaining parts taken from reference TRBV5-1 and TRBJ2-6, reads KAGVTQTPRYLIKTRGQQVTLSCSPISGHRSVSWYQQTPGQGLQFLFEYFSETQRNKGNFPGRFSGRQFSNSRSEMNVSTLELGDSALYLCASRTAGANVLTFGAGSRLTVL.

The chain has TRBV19 and TRBJ2-1; the D gene is possibly TRBD2 (5 bases). Germline CDR1 reads LNHDA; CDR2 reads SQIVND (reference sequence). The CDR3 totals 15 residues. The ends were cut back, 4 bases at V and 0 bases at J, with 10 bases in the middle. The DNA for the CDR3 is TGTGCCAGTAGTACCTCGGGGTACTCCTACAATGAGCAGTTCTTC. Protein product: CASSTSGYSYNEQFF.

The chain joins TRBV30 to TRBJ2-7; TRBD1 matches at 8 bases. The CDR3 runs 13 residues. The V and J ends lost 5 bases and 2 bases, in that order; junction bases with no gene match: 5. Germline loops: CDR1 GTSNPN, CDR2 SVGIG (reference sequence). DNA of the CDR3: TGTGCCTGGTCCCGGACAGGGCCCTACGAGCAGTACTTC. It is translated as CAWSRTGPYEQYF.

This chain joins TRBV5-5 and TRBJ2-1; 8 positions agree with TRBD2. V gave up 5 bases and J gave up 0 bases; unmatched junction bases: 4. Germline V gives CDR1 SGHKS, CDR2 YYEKEE (reference sequence). The CDR3 runs 15 residues. CDR3 DNA: TGTGCCAGCAGATCGGGGGGGAGCTCCTACAATGAGCAGTTCTTC. Amino acid sequence: CASRSGGSSYNEQFF.

This clone appeared once. The chain employs TRBV7-9 and TRBJ2-7; the match to TRBD1 covers 7 bases. The CDR3 spans 16 residues. V trimming: 1 base; J trimming: 5 bases; junction bases outside the gene matches: 11. The germline V gene encodes CDR1 SEHNR and CDR2 FQNEAQ (reference sequence). The CDR3 nucleotides read TGTGCCAGCAGCTTAGACAGGTTTGACAGGGTCCACGAGCAGTACTTC. Its translation is CASSLDRFDRVHEQYF.

The chain carries TRBV5-1 and TRBJ2-3, with TRBD2 matching 15 bases. The germline V gene has CDR1 SGHRS and CDR2 YFSETQ. This CDR3 has 16 amino acids. V trimming: 4 bases; J trimming: 4 bases; junction bases outside the gene matches: 4. The CDR3 is CASSRTSGGAPDTQYF. The DNA of the CDR3 is TGCGCCAGCAGCAGGACTAGCGGGGGGGCGCCAGATACGCAGTATTTT. Complete variable domain (other parts from reference TRBV5-1 and TRBJ2-3): KAGVTQTPRYLIKTRGQQVTLSCSPISGHRSVSWYQQTPGQGLQFLFEYFSETQRNKGNFPGRFSGRQFSNSRSEMNVSTLELGDSALYLCASSRTSGGAPDTQYFGPGTRLTVL.

V is TRBV29-1 and J is TRBJ1-1; D is uncertain. The CDR3 has 12 residues. Germline V CDR1 and CDR2: SQVTM, ANQGSEA. V lost 4 bases, J lost 7 bases, and 13 bases lay in between. CDR3 DNA sequence: TGCAGCGTTGGAGGTCCAGCCCTTGAAGCTTTCTTT. It specifies CSVGGPALEAFF.